This T cell receptor (beta chain) is drawn from a study of Graves' ophthalmopathy and Graves' hyperthyroidism. This clonotype was observed at least ten times. TCR beta CDR3 regions were amplified from RNA transcripts. In the first round, RT-PCR was carried out with HTBI primers, and a multiplex PCR formed the second round. TCRdb processed the multiplex PCR reads anew with MiXCR; each CDR3 protein has one entry. The data contain about 410,000 distinct CDR3 sequences, about 18% of them singletons. The V and J ends lost 7 bases and 6 bases respectively, with 10 bases between them. Germline CDR1 MNHEY, CDR2 SMNVEV (reference sequence). The CDR3 spans 13 residues.

The chain is built from TRBV27 and TRBJ1-6; no reliable D call. The sequence derives from a woman aged 18-29 years with Graves' ophthalmopathy. The sample comprised peripheral blood. CDR3 loop: CASTSGGNSPLHF. In DNA, the CDR3 is TGTGCCAGCACTTCGGGTGGTAATTCACCCCTCCACTTT.